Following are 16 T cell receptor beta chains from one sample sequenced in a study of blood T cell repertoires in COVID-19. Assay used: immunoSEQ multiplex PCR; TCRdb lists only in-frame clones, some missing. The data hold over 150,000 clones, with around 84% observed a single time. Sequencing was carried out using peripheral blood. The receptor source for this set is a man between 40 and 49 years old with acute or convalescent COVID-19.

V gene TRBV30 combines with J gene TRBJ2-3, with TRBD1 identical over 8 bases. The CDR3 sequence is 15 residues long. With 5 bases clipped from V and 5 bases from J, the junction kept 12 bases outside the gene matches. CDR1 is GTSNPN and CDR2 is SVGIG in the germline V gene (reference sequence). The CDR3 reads CAWGLGTGKLDTQYF. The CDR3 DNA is TGTGCCTGGGGTTTGGGGACAGGAAAACTAGATACGCAGTATTTT.

CDR3 amino acids: CASSFPWRGGNTQYF. DNA of the CDR3: TGTGCCAGCAGTTTCCCGTGGCGGGGGGGTAATACGCAGTATTTT. The rearrangement joins TRBV6-2 or TRBV6-3 to TRBJ2-3; 9 positions agree with TRBD2. V lost 4 bases, J lost 7 bases, and 9 bases stayed unmatched. This CDR3 contains 15 residues. Germline CDR1 is MNHEY and CDR2 is SVGEGT.

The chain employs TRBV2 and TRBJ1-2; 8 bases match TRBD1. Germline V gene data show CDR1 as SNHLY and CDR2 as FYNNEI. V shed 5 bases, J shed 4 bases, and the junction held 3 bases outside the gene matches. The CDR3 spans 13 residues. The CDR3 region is CASSPQGGYGYTF. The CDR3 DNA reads TGTGCCAGCAGTCCACAGGGGGGCTATGGCTACACCTTC.

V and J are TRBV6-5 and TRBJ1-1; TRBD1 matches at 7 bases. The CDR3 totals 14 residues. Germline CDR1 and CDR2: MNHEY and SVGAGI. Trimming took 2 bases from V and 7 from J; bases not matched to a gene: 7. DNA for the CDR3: TGTGCCAGCAGTTACGTGCAGGGGGATCATGAAGCTTTCTTT. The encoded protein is CASSYVQGDHEAFF.

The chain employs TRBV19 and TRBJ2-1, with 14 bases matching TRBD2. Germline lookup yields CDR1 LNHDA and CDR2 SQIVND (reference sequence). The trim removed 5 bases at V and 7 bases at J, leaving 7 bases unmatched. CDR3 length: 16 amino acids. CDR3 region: CASSPTSGGARNEQFF. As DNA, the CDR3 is TGTGCCAGTAGTCCGACTAGCGGGGGGGCTAGGAATGAGCAGTTCTTC.

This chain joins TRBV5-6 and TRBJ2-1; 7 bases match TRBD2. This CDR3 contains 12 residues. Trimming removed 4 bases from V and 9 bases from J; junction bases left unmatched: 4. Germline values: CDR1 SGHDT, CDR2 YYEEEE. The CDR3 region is CASSQWGGEQFF. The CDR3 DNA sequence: TGTGCCAGCAGCCAGTGGGGGGGTGAGCAGTTCTTC. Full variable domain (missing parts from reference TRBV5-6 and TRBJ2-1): DAGVTQSPTHLIKTRGQQVTLRCSPKSGHDTVSWYQQALGQGPQFIFQYYEEEERQRGNFPDRFSGHQFPNYSSELNVNALLLGDSALYLCASSQWGGEQFFGPGTRLTVL.

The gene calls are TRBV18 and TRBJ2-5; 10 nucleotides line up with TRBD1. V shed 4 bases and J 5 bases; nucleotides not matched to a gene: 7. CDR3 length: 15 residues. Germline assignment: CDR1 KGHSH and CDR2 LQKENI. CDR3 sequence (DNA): TGTGCCAGCTCACTCACGACAGGGGGCAAGGAGACCCAGTACTTC. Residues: CASSLTTGGKETQYF.

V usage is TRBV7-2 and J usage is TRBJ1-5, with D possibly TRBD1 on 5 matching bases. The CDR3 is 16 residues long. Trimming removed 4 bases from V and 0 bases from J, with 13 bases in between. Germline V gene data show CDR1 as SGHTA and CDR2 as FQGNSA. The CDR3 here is CASSSTVLGSNQPQHF. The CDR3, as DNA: TGTGCCAGCAGCTCGACAGTACTTGGTAGCAATCAGCCCCAGCATTTT.

CDR3 coding DNA: TGCGCCAGCAGCGAGGGACTAGCGGGCCTGGGGGGCACAGATACGCAGTATTTT. Translated: CASSEGLAGLGGTDTQYF. This chain connects TRBV5-1 to TRBJ2-3; 12 bases map to TRBD2. The CDR3 consists of 18 residues. J lost 1 base, V lost 4 bases, and 10 bases had no gene match. The germline CDR1 and CDR2 sequences are SGHRS and YFSETQ.

CDR3 loop: CASSFDRLVGYTF. The DNA of the CDR3 is TGTGCCAGCAGTTTCGACAGGCTGGTGGGCTACACCTTC. V is TRBV6-2 or TRBV6-3 and J is TRBJ1-2; D possibly corresponds to TRBD1 (6 bases). The germline gives CDR1 MNHEY, CDR2 SVGEGT. The V gene lost 4 bases and the J gene lost 8 bases, with 14 bases spanning the gap. This CDR3 region has 13 residues.

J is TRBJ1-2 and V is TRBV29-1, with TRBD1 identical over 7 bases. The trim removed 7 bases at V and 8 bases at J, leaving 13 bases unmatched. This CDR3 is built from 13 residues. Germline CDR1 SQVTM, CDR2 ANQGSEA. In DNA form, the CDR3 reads TGCAGCGCCTGGACAGGTGGTACTAGGGGCTACACCTTC. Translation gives CSAWTGGTRGYTF.

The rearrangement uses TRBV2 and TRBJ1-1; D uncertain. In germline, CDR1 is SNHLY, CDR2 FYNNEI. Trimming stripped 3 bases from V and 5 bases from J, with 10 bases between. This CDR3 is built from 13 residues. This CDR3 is CASSDLLQTEAFF. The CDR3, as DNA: TGTGCCAGCAGTGATTTATTACAGACTGAAGCTTTCTTT.

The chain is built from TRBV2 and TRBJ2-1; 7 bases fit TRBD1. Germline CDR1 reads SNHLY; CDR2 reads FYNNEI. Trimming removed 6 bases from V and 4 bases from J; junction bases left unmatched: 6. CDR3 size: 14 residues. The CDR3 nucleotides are TGTGCCAGCAGCGCCGACAGGGCATACAATGAGCAGTTCTTC. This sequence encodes CASSADRAYNEQFF.

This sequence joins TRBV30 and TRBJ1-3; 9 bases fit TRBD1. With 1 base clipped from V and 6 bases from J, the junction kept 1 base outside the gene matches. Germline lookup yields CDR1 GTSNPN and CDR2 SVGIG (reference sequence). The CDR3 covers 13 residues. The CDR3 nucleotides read TGTGCCTGGAGTGGACAGGGGGAAAACACCATATATTTT. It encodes CAWSGQGENTIYF.

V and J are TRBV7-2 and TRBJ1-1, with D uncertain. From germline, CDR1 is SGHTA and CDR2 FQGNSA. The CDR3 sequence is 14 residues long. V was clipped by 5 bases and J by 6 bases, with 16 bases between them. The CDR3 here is CASSVTYGGAEAFF. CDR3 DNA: TGTGCCAGCAGCGTGACTTACGGAGGAGCTGAAGCTTTCTTT.

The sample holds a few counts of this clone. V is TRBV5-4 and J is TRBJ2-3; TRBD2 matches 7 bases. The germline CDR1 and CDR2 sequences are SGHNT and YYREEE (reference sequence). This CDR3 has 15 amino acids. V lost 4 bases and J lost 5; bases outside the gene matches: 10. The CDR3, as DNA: TGTGCCAGCAGCCAACTAGCGACCTCTGAAGATACGCAGTATTTT. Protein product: CASSQLATSEDTQYF.